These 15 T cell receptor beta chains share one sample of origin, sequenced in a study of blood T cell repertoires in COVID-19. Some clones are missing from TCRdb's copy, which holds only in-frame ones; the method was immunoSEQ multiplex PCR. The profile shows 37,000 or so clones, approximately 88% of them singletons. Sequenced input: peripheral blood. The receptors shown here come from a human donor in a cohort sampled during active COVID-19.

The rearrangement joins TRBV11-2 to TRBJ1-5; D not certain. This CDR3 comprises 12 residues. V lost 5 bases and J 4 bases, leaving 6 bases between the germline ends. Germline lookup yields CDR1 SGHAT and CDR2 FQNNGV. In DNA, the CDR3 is TGTGCCAGCAGCAGTGCGAATCAGCCCCAGCATTTT. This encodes CASSSANQPQHF.

The chain's CDR3 is CASSTGLAGENEQFF. The DNA for the CDR3 is TGTGCCAGTAGTACTGGACTAGCGGGGGAAAATGAGCAGTTCTTC. The rearrangement links TRBV19 to TRBJ2-1; 13 positions agree with TRBD2. The length of the CDR3 is 15 residues. J lost 7 bases, V lost 4 bases, and 4 bases had no gene match. Germline CDR1 is LNHDA and CDR2 is SQIVND (reference sequence).

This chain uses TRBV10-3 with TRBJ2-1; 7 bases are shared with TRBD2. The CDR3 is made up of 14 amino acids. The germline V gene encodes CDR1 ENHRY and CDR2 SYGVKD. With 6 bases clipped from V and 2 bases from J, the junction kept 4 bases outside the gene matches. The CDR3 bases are TGTGCCATCAGGGGGGGGAGTACCTACAATGAGCAGTTCTTC. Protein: CAIRGGSTYNEQFF.

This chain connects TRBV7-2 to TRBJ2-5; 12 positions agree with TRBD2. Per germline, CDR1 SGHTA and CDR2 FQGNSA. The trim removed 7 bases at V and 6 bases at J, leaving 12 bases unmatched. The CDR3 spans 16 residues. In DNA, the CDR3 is TGTGCCAGCACCCTTGACCTAGCGGGGGGGCCGAAGACCCAGTACTTC. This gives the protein CASTLDLAGGPKTQYF. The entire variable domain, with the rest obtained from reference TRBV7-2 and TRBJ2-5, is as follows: GAGVSQSPSNKVTEKGKDVELRCDPISGHTALYWYRQSLGQGLEFLIYFQGNSAPDKSGLPSDRFSAERTGGSVSTLTIQRTQQEDSAVYLCASTLDLAGGPKTQYFGPGTRLLVL.

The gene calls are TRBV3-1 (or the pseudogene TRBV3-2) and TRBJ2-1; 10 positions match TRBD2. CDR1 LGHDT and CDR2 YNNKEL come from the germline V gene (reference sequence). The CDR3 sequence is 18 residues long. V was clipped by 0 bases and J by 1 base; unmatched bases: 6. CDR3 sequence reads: CASSQDFLAGVSYNEQFF. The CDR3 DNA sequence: TGTGCCAGCAGCCAAGACTTTCTAGCGGGGGTATCCTACAATGAGCAGTTCTTC.

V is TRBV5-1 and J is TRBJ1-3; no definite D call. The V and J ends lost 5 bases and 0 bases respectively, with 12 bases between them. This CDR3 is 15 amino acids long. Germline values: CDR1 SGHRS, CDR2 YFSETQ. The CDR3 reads CASRLTENSGNTIYF. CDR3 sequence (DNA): TGCGCCAGCAGGTTGACCGAGAACTCTGGAAACACCATATATTTT.

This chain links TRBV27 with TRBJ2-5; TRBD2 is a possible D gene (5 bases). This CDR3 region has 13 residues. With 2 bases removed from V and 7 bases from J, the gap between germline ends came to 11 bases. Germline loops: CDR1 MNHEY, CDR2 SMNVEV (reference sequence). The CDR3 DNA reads TGTGCCAGCAGTTTAATGGGAGAGGGGACCCAGTACTTC. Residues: CASSLMGEGTQYF.

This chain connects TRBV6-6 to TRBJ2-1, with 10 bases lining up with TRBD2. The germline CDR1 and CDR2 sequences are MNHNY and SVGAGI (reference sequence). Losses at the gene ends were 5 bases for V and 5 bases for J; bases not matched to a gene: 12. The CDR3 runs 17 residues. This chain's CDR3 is CASSRQTPAGGHNEQFF. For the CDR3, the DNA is TGTGCCAGCAGTCGACAGACCCCAGCGGGGGGGCACAATGAGCAGTTCTTC.

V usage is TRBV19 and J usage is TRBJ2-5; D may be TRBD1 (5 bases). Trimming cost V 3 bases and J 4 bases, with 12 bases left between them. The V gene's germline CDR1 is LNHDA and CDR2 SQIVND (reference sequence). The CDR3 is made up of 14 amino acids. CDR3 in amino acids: CASSMNPGPETQYF. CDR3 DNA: TGTGCCAGTAGTATGAATCCAGGGCCAGAGACCCAGTACTTC.

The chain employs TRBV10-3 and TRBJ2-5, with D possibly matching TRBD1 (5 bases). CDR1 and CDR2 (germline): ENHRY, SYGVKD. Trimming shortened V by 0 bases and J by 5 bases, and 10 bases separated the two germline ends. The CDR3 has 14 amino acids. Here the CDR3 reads CAISESQAGETQYF. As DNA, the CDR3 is TGTGCCATCAGTGAGTCCCAAGCAGGGGAGACCCAGTACTTC.

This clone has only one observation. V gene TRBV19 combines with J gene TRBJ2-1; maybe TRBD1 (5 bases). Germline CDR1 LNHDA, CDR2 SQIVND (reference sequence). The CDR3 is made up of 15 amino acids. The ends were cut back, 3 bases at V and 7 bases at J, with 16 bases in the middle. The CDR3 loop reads CASSIGQGPWNEQFF. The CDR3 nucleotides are TGTGCCAGTAGTATTGGCCAGGGCCCGTGGAATGAGCAGTTCTTC. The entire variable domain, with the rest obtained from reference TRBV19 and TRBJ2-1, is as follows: DGGITQSPKYLFRKEGQNVTLSCEQNLNHDAMYWYRQDPGQGLRLIYYSQIVNDFQKGDIAEGYSVSREKKESFPLTVTSAQKNPTAFYLCASSIGQGPWNEQFFGPGTRLTVL.

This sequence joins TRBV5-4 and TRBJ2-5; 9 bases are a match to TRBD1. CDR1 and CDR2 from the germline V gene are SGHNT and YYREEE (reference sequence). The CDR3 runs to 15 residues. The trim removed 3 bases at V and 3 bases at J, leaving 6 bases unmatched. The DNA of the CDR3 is TGTGCCAGCAGCTCAGACAGGGGGTTGGAAGAGACCCAGTACTTC. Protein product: CASSSDRGLEETQYF.

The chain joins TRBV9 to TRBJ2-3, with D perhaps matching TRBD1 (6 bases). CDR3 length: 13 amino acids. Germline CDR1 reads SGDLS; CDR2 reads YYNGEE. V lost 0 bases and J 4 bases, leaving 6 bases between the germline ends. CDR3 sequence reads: CASSVAGADTQYF. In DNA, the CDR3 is TGTGCCAGCAGCGTAGCAGGGGCAGATACGCAGTATTTT.

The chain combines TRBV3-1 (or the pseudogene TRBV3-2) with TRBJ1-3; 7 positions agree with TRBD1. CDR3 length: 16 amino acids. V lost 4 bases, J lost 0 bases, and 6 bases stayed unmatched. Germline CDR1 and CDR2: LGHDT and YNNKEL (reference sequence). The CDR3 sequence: CASSRGDRSSGNTIYF. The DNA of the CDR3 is TGTGCCAGCAGCCGGGGGGACAGAAGCTCTGGAAACACCATATATTTT.

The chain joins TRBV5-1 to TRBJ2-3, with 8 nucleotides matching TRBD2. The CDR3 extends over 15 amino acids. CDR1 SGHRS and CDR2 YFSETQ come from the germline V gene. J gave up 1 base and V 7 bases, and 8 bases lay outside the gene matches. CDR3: CASGLGAGGTDTQYF. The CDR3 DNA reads TGCGCCAGCGGACTTGGAGCGGGGGGCACAGATACGCAGTATTTT.